This paragraph covers one T cell receptor beta chain sequence. Sequencing was performed with immunoSEQ multiplex PCR; in TCRdb, only in-frame clones are kept and a portion is missing. Of 150,000 to 200,000 clones detected, 91% appear once; the ten largest clones hold around 2%. This CDR3 comprises 14 residues. CDR1 is LGHDT and CDR2 is YNNKEL in the germline V gene (reference sequence). V shed 2 bases and J shed 7 bases, with 11 bases lying between them. The data belong to a study of control samples from healthy donors and cancer patients. This chain uses TRBV3-1 (or the pseudogene TRBV3-2) with TRBJ1-4; D may be TRBD1 (5 bases). This sequence originates from a woman aged 40 to 50 in good health. Material for sequencing was blood. DNA of the CDR3: TGTGCCAGCAGCCAACGAGGGGACGCTGAAAAACTGTTTTTT. This gives the protein CASSQRGDAEKLFF.